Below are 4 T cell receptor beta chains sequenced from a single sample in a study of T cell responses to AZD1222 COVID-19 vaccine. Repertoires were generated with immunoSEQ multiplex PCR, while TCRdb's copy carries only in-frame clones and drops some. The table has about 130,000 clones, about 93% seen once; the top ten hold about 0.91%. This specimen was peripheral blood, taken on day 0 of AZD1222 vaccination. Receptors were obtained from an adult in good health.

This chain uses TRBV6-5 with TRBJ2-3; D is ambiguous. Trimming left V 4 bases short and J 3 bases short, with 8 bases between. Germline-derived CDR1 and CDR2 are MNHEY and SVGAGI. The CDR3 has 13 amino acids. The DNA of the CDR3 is TGTGCCAGCAGTTTAATTCGAACAGATACGCAGTATTTT. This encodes CASSLIRTDTQYF.

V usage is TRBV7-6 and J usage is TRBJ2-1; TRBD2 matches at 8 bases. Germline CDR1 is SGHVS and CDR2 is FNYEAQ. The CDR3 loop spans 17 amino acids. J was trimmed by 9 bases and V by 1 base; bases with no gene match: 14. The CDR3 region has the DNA TGTGCCAGCAGCTTAGTCCTAGGGCGGGGGGCGGCGGTTGAGCAGTTCTTC. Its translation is CASSLVLGRGAAVEQFF.

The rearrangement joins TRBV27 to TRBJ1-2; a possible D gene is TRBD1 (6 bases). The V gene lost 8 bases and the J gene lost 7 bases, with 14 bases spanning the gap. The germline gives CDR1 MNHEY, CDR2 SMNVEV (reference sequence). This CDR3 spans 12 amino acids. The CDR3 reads CASSSGVGGYTF. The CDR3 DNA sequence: TGTGCCAGCTCGTCAGGGGTTGGTGGCTACACCTTC.

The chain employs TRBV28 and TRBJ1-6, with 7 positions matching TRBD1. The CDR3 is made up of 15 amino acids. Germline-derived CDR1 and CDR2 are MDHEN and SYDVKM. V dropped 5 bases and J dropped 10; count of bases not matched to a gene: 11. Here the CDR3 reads CASSRPRQGGSPLHF. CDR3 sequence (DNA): TGTGCCAGCAGTCGACCGCGACAGGGAGGATCACCCCTCCACTTT.